Reported below is one T cell receptor (beta chain). Its antigen remains unidentified. Clones were read by immunoSEQ multiplex PCR, and TCRdb kept only the in-frame ones, dropping some. This sample has 10,000 to 15,000 clones, with roughly 72% found just once. This specimen comes from a study of a mutant IDH1 vaccine in newly diagnosed glioma. Study-level information: Mean patient age was roughly 43 years; around 60% were male and 37.5% female. Beforehand, treatment had been radiotherapy, temozolomide, or both; the majority received both.

Time point noted: week 47, end of study. It was 300 ug of mutant IDH1 20-mer peptide that made up each vaccine dose, given with topical imiquimod. The V end lost 7 bases, the J end lost 4 bases, and 4 bases lay between the germline ends. Germline V CDR1 and CDR2: SQVTM, ANQGSEA. This CDR3 comprises 10 residues. Whole-study results and caveats: Of all patients, roughly 93% showed vaccine-induced immune responses.

The clonotype originates from a middle-aged woman with glioma. Sequenced here: PBMCs, sampled from a glioma patient whose treatment included an IDH1 peptide vaccine. The rearrangement links TRBV29-1 to TRBJ1-4; D call uncertain. The CDR3 region is CSALNEKLFF. For the CDR3, the DNA is TGCAGCGCTCTTAATGAAAAACTGTTTTTT.